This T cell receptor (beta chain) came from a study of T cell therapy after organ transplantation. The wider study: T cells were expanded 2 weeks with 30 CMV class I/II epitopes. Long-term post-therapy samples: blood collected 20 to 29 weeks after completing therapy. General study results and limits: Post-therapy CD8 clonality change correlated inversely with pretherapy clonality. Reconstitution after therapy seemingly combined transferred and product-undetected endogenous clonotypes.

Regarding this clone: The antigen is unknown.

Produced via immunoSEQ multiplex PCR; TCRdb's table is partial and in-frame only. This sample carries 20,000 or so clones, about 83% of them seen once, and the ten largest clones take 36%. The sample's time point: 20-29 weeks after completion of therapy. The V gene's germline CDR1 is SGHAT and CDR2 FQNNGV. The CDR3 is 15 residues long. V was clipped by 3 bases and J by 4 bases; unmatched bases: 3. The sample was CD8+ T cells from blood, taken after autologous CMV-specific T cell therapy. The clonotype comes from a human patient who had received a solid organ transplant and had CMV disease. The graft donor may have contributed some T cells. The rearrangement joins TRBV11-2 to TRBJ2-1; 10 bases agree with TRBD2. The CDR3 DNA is TGTGCCAGCAGCTTTACGGGACTAGCGTACAATGAGCAGTTCTTC. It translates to CASSFTGLAYNEQFF. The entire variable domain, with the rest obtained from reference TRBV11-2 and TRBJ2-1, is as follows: EAGVAQSPRYKIIEKRQSVAFWCNPISGHATLYWYQQILGQGPKLLIQFQNNGVVDDSQLPKDRFSAERLKGVDSTLKIQPAKLEDSAVYLCASSFTGLAYNEQFFGPGTRLTVL.